Sequencing of this T cell receptor beta chain was carried out in a study of blood T cell repertoires in COVID-19. Study in general: Sources were T cells, B-cell-depleted T cells, or PBMCs; the material itself was cDNA or gDNA.

In the original workflow: Amplified reference gene primers provided the basis for estimating nucleated cell counts. The repertoire was sequenced with immunoSEQ multiplex PCR; TCRdb's copy has only in-frame clones and lacks some. The V and J calls and the clone size are those of that table, but D and trimming were determined from the DNA. The data contain fewer than 150,000 clones, around 83% of them seen just once; the ten biggest clones take up less than 5%. The V and J ends lost 0 bases and 2 bases respectively, with 14 bases between them. The CDR3 is made up of 17 amino acids. The receptor was isolated from a woman aged 80 or over with acute or convalescent COVID-19. What was sequenced was peripheral blood. The V call is TRBV23-1, the J call TRBJ2-1; D is unclear. TRBV23-1 is labeled an ORF, and its function is uncertain. For the CDR3, the DNA is TGCGCCAGCAGTCAATCGTGGTGGCGGTTGACCTACAATGAGCAGTTCTTC. Protein sequence: CASSQSWWRLTYNEQFF.